Listed below are T cell receptor beta chains from one sample, sequenced in a study of CD8+CD57+ T cells in acquired aplastic anemia. One entry per CDR3 protein, called by TCRdb with MiXCR from the reads. The data hold 150,000 to 200,000 distinct CDR3 sequences, with more than 60% observed a single time. The sequenced sample consisted of sorted CD4+, CD8+, or CD8+CD57+ T cells (not recorded which) from PBMCs. The receptors stem from a human donor with aplastic anemia. CDR3s include the opening cysteine and the closing phenylalanine or tryptophan. The order of the fields is CDR3 protein, CDR3 DNA, D gene, clone size, V gene, J gene. A D gene is named only where the DNA matches it firmly. Some rows mark clone size as missing; the rest say once, few, many or name a class of expanded clone.

CASSRRDPTNEQFF	TGTGCCAGCAGCCGTCGGGACCCGACGAATGAGCAGTTCTTC	-	few	TRBV7-9	TRBJ2-1
CSARSIEVGGGHEQYF	TGCAGTGCTAGATCGATAGAGGTAGGGGGGGGGCACGAGCAGTACTTC	-	-	TRBV20-1	TRBJ2-7
CASSYYSPGETQYF	TGTGCCAGCAGCTACTACTCTCCGGGGGAGACCCAGTACTTC	-	-	TRBV6-5	TRBJ2-5
CASSDPWTGGYSGANVLTF	TGTGCCAGCAGTGATCCTTGGACAGGGGGGTATTCTGGGGCCAACGTCCTGACTTTC	TRBD1	few	TRBV25-1	TRBJ2-6
CSAPGLAGNEQYF	TGCAGTGCCCCGGGACTAGCGGGCAACGAGCAGTACTTC	TRBD2	-	TRBV20-1	TRBJ2-7
CASSLSGDHEAFF	TGTGCCAGCAGTTTATCGGGAGACCATGAAGCTTTCTTT	-	-	TRBV27	TRBJ1-1
CSVETDRGDTEAFF	TGCAGCGTCGAAACGGACAGGGGGGACACTGAAGCTTTCTTT	TRBD1	-	TRBV29-1	TRBJ1-1
CTSSLAPGATDEKLFF	TGTACCAGCAGCTTAGCCCCAGGCGCAACTGATGAAAAACTGTTTTTT	-	-	TRBV7-6	TRBJ1-4
CAISNSGGASYGYTF	TGTGCCATCAGTAACTCGGGGGGCGCGAGCTATGGCTACACCTTC	-	-	TRBV10-3	TRBJ1-2
CSAREIQRGYNEQFF	TGCAGTGCTAGAGAGATCCAGAGAGGGTACAATGAGCAGTTCTTC	-	-	TRBV20-1	TRBJ2-1
CATSDLGLCSGANVLTF	TGTGCCACCAGTGACCTCGGGCTGTGCTCTGGGGCCAACGTCCTGACTTTC	-	once	TRBV24-1	TRBJ2-6
CATSVQGVNQPQHF	TGTGCCACCAGTGTCCAGGGTGTCAATCAGCCCCAGCATTTT	-	-	TRBV24-1	TRBJ1-5
CAITPGQSYGYTF	TGTGCCATCACCCCGGGACAGAGCTATGGCTACACCTTC	TRBD1	few	TRBV10-3	TRBJ1-2
CSAKQDRAGNTIYF	TGCAGCGCAAAACAAGACAGGGCTGGAAACACCATATATTTT	TRBD1	few	TRBV29-1	TRBJ1-3
CASSERGLFYEQYF	TGCGCCAGCAGTGAGAGGGGGCTCTTCTACGAGCAGTACTTC	TRBD1	once	TRBV10-2	TRBJ2-7
CASSLDQLKNTEAFF	TGTGCCAGCAGCTTAGATCAGCTAAAGAACACTGAAGCTTTCTTT	-	-	TRBV7-9	TRBJ1-1
CATSDLPGHNTGELFF	TGCGCCACCAGTGATTTGCCGGGACATAACACCGGGGAGCTGTTTTTT	-	-	TRBV10-2	TRBJ2-2
CASRAGSKETQYF	TGTGCCAGCAGGGCGGGCTCAAAAGAGACCCAGTACTTC	-	-	TRBV7-9	TRBJ2-5
CASSQDWQGAPNNEQFF	TGCGCCAGCAGCCAAGATTGGCAGGGGGCGCCTAACAATGAGCAGTTCTTC	TRBD1	-	TRBV4-3	TRBJ2-1
CASSPRDRYHQPQHF	TGTGCCAGCAGTCCCCGGGACAGGTACCATCAGCCCCAGCATTTT	TRBD1	many	TRBV6-1	TRBJ1-5
CASSLPGSLTDTQYF	TGTGCCAGCAGCTTACCAGGTTCGCTGACAGATACGCAGTATTTT	-	-	TRBV5-5	TRBJ2-3
CASSQGTRETQYF	TGTGCCAGCAGCCAAGGGACAAGGGAGACCCAGTACTTC	-	-	TRBV4-2	TRBJ2-5
CASSLVPGVNTEAFF	TGTGCCAGCAGCTTAGTACCGGGGGTGAACACTGAAGCTTTCTTT	-	-	TRBV7-9	TRBJ1-1
CASSLRQGINYGYTF	TGTGCCAGCAGCTTAAGACAGGGCATAAACTATGGCTACACCTTC	TRBD1	-	TRBV7-8	TRBJ1-2
CASSPQSYEQYF	TGTGCCAGCAGCCCACAATCCTACGAGCAGTACTTC	-	-	TRBV7-9	TRBJ2-7
CASSIAGTSSPAFF	TGTGCCAGTAGTATTGCAGGTACGAGTTCCCCGGCGTTTTTT	-	-	TRBV19	TRBJ2-2
CASSLVSGGNTIYF	TGCGCCAGCAGCTTGGTTTCGGGTGGAAACACCATATATTTT	-	many	TRBV5-1	TRBJ1-3
CASNAGQEAKNIQYF	TGTGCCAGTAACGCGGGACAGGAGGCCAAAAACATTCAGTACTTC	TRBD1	-	TRBV19	TRBJ2-4
CASSLSPGGDGYTF	TGTGCCAGCAGCTTATCGCCAGGGGGAGACGGCTACACCTTC	TRBD1	-	TRBV7-6	TRBJ1-2
CTGERAEKLFF	TGCACAGGGGAGAGAGCTGAAAAACTGTTTTTT	-	-	TRBV20-1	TRBJ1-4
CASKAGPPADEQFF	TGTGCCAGCAAGGCGGGACCCCCGGCCGATGAGCAGTTCTTC	-	many	TRBV3-1	TRBJ2-1
CATSVSGADTQYF	TGTGCCACCAGTGTAAGTGGGGCAGATACGCAGTATTTT	-	few	TRBV24-1	TRBJ2-3
CASSFGVMTEAFF	TGTGCCAGCAGCTTCGGGGTAATGACTGAAGCTTTCTTT	-	many	TRBV7-9	TRBJ1-1
CASSVHDGNTIYF	TGTGCCAGCAGTGTTCATGATGGAAACACCATATATTTT	-	-	TRBV2	TRBJ1-3
CSARDRDNYGYTF	TGCAGTGCTAGGGACAGGGACAACTATGGCTACACCTTC	TRBD1	-	TRBV20-1	TRBJ1-2
CSARTSGRRETQYF	TGCAGTGCTAGAACTAGCGGGAGGCGAGAGACCCAGTACTTC	TRBD2	-	TRBV20-1	TRBJ2-5
CATSRDVVSGNTIYF	TGTGCCACCAGCAGAGATGTGGTCTCTGGAAACACCATATATTTT	-	few	TRBV15	TRBJ1-3
CASSLALSGRKETQYF	TGTGCCAGCAGCTTAGCCCTCAGCGGGAGGAAAGAGACCCAGTACTTC	TRBD2	-	TRBV7-9	TRBJ2-5
CSARDHRGSYEQYF	TGCAGTGCTAGAGATCACAGGGGCTCCTACGAGCAGTACTTC	TRBD1	-	TRBV20-1	TRBJ2-7
CASSPRGSDTQYF	TGCGCCAGCAGCCCCCGTGGGTCAGATACGCAGTATTTT	-	once	TRBV5-1	TRBJ2-3
CASSLVGQGLYGYTF	TGTGCCAGCAGCTTAGTTGGGCAGGGGCTGTATGGCTACACCTTC	-	-	TRBV7-8	TRBJ1-2
CASSEFGGNTEAFF	TGTGCCAGCAGTGAATTTGGAGGGAACACTGAAGCTTTCTTT	-	-	TRBV25-1	TRBJ1-1
CSALEGLTEAFF	TGCAGCGCCCTGGAGGGGCTCACTGAAGCTTTCTTT	-	-	TRBV29-1	TRBJ1-1
CSAPLGPFQETQYF	TGCAGTGCTCCCTTGGGACCGTTCCAAGAGACCCAGTACTTC	-	few	TRBV20-1	TRBJ2-5
CATWNGKLFF	TGTGCCACCTGGAACGGGAAGCTGTTTTTT	-	-	TRBV15	TRBJ2-2
CASSESGFNSPLHF	TGTGCCAGCAGTGAGTCAGGGTTTAATTCACCCCTCCACTTT	-	-	TRBV2	TRBJ1-6